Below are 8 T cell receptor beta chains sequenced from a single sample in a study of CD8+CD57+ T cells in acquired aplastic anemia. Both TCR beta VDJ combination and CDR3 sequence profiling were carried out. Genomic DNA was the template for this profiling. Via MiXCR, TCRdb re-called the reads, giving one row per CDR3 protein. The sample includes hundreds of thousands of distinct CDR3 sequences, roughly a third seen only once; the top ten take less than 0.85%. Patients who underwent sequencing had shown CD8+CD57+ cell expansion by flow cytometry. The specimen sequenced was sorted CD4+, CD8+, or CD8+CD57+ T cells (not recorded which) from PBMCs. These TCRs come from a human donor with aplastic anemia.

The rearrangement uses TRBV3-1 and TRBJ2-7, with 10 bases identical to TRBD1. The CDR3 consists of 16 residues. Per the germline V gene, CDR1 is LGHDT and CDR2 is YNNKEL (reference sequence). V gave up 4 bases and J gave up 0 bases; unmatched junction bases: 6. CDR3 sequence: CASSPGTGANSYEQYF. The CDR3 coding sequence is TGTGCCAGCAGCCCCGGGACAGGGGCCAACTCCTACGAGCAGTACTTC.

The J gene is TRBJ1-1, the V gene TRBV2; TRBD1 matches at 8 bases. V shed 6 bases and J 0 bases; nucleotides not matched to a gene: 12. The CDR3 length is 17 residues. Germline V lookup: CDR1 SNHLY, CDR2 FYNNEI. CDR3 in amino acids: CASRKGQGLKVNTEAFF. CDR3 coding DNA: TGTGCCAGCAGAAAAGGACAGGGACTAAAAGTGAACACTGAAGCTTTCTTT.

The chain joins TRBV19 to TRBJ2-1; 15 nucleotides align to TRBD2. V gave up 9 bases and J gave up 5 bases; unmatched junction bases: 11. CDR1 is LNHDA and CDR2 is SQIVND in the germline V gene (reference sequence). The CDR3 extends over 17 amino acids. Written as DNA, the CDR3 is TGTGCCAGCTCACAGGGACTAGCGGGAGGAATTGACAATGAGCAGTTCTTC. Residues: CASSQGLAGGIDNEQFF.

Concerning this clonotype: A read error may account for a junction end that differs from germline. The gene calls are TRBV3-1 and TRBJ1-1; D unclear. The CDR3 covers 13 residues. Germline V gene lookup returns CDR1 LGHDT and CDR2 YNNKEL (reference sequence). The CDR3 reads CASSQDRARGNEF. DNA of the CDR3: TGTGCCAGCAGCCAAGATAGGGCCCGGGGTAATGAATTT.

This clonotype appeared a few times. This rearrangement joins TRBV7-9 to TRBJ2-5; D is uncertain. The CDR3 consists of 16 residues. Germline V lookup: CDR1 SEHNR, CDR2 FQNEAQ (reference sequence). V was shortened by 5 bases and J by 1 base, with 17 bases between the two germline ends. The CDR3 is CASSLDGIMFQETQYF. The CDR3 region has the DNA TGTGCCAGCAGCCTGGACGGAATAATGTTCCAAGAGACCCAGTACTTC.

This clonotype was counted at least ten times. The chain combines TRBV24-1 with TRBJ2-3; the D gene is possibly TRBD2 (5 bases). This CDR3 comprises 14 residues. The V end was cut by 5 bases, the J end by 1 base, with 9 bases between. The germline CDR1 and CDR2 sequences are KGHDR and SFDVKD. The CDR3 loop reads CATSVAGGTDTQYF. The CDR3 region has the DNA TGTGCCACCAGTGTTGCCGGGGGCACAGATACGCAGTATTTT.

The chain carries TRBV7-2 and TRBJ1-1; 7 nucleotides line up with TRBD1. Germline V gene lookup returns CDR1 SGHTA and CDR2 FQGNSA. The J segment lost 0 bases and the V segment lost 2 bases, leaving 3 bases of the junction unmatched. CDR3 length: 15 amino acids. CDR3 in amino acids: CASSLFGTVNTEAFF. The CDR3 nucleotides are TGTGCCAGCAGCTTATTCGGGACAGTGAACACTGAAGCTTTCTTT.

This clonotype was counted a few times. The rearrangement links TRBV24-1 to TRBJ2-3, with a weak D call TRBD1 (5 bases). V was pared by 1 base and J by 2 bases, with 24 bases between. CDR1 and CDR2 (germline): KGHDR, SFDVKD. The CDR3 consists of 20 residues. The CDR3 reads CATSDFSAQGSGPFTDTQYF. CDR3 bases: TGTGCCACCAGTGATTTTTCCGCGCAGGGATCAGGACCTTTCACAGATACGCAGTATTTT.